This record concerns one T cell receptor beta chain sequence. The data originate from a study of OX40 agonist ivuxolimab in advanced cancers. Study at large: Patients were given ivuxolimab, an antibody that agonizes OX40 (CD134).

Germline CDR1 SEHNR, CDR2 FQNEAQ (reference sequence). V was trimmed by 4 bases and J by 11 bases, leaving 11 bases between them. The CDR3 loop spans 11 amino acids. TCRdb's table, derived via immunoSEQ multiplex PCR, lists solely in-frame clones and lacks some. The repertoire holds about 42,000 clones, about 88% seen once, with roughly 13% in the top ten. The chain carries TRBV7-9 and TRBJ2-5; D remains ambiguous. The sequencing here drew on CD4+ or CD8+ T cells sorted from blood, taken in a trial of the OX40 agonist ivuxolimab. The sequence came from an adult with an advanced solid tumor such as melanoma, head and neck, liver or kidney cancer. The CDR3 here is CASSSEVEQYF. CDR3 DNA: TGTGCCAGCAGCTCAGAGGTGGAGCAGTACTTC.